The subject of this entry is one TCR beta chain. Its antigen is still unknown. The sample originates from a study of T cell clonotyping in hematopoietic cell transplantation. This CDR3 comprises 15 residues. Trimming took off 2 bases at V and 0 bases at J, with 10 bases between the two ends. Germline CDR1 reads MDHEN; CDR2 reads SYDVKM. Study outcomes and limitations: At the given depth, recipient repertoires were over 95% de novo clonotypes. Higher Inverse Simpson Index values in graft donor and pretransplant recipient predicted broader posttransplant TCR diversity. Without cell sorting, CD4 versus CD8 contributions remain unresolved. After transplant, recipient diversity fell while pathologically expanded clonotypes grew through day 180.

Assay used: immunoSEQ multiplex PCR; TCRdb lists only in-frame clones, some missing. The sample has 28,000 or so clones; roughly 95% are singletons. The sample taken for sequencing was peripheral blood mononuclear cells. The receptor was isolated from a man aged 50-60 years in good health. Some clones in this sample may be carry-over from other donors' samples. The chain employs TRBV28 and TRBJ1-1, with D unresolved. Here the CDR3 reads CASSLMATMNTEAFF. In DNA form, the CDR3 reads TGTGCCAGCAGTTTAATGGCCACCATGAACACTGAAGCTTTCTTT.